This T cell receptor (beta chain) was observed in a study of response to subunit inactivated influenza vaccine. After removal of 3 bases from V and 3 bases from J, the junction contained 5 bases not matched to a gene. CDR3 length: 17 amino acids. Germline loops: CDR1 SGDLS, CDR2 YYNGEE. This clonotype occurred a few times. Its antigen remains unidentified. Findings and caveats of the study: The authors proposed limited new T cell recruitment per seasonal influenza vaccination.

TCRdb reprocessed the RT-PCR reads via MiXCR and lists one record per CDR3 protein. The profile shows roughly 630,000 distinct CDR3 sequences, less than 15% of them singletons. The receptor was derived from a man aged 45-65 years who received an inactivated influenza vaccine. The specimen comprised PBMCs from blood, sampled 14 to 15 days before vaccination. V gene TRBV9 combines with J gene TRBJ2-3, with 15 bases matching TRBD2. In DNA form, the CDR3 reads TGTGCCAGCAGCGCCCCGGGACTAGCGGGAGGAACAGATACGCAGTATTTT. Residues: CASSAPGLAGGTDTQYF. The full variable domain, in which reference TRBV9 and TRBJ2-3 provide the parts outside the CDR3, is DSGVTQTPKHLITATGQRVTLRCSPRSGDLSVYWYQQSLDQGLQFLIQYYNGEERAKGNILERFSAQQFPDLHSELNLSSLELGDSALYFCASSAPGLAGGTDTQYFGPGTRLTVL.